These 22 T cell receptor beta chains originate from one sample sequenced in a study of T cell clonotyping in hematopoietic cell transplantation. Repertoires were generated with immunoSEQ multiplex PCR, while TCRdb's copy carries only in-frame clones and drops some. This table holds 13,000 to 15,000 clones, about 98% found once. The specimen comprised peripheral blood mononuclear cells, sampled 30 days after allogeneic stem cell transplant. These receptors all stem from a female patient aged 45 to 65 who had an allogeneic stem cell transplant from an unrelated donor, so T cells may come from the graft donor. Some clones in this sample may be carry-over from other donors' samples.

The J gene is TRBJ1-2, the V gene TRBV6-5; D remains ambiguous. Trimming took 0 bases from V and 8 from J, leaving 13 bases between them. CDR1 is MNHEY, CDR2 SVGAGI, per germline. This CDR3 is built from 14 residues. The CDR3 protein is CASSYSISGYGYTF. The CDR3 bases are TGTGCCAGCAGTTACTCGATATCAGGTTACGGCTACACCTTC.

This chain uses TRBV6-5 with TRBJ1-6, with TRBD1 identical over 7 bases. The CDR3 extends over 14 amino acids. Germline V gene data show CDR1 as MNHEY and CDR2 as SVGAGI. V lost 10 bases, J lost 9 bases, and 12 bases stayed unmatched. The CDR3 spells CATSLTGRSSPLHF. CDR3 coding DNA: TGTGCCACCAGCCTGACAGGGAGGAGTTCACCCCTCCACTTT.

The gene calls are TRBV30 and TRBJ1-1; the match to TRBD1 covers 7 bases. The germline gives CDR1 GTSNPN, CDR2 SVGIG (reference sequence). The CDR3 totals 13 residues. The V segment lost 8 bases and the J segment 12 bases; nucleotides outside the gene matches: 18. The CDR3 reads CARKPGRQGITFF. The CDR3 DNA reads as TGTGCCAGGAAACCAGGTAGACAGGGAATAACTTTCTTT.

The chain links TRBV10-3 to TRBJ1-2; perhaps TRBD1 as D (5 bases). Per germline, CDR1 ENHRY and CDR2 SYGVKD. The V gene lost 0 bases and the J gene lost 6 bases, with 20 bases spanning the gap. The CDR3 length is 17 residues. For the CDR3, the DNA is TGTGCCATCAGTGAGTCACAGATACAGTGGGGGTGGGATGGCTACACCTTC. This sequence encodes CAISESQIQWGWDGYTF.

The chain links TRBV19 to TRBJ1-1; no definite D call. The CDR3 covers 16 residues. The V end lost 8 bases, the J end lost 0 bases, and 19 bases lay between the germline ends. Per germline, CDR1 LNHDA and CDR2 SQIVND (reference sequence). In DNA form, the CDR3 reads TGTGCCAGTGGGTTTCGGTCGGTCGACATGAACACTGAAGCTTTCTTT. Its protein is CASGFRSVDMNTEAFF.

The CDR3, as DNA: TGTGCCTGGAGCGCCAGGTATGGCTACACCTTC. Encoded protein: CAWSARYGYTF. The genes are TRBV30 and TRBJ1-2; D unclear. The germline gives CDR1 GTSNPN, CDR2 SVGIG (reference sequence). The CDR3 spans 11 residues. The ends were cut back, 3 bases at V and 5 bases at J, with 7 bases in the middle.

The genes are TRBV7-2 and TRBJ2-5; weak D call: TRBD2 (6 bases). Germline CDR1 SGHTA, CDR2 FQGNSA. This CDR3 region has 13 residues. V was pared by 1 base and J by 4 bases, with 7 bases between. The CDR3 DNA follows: TGTGCCAGCAGCTTAGTCGGGGGAGAGACCCAGTACTTC. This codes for CASSLVGGETQYF.

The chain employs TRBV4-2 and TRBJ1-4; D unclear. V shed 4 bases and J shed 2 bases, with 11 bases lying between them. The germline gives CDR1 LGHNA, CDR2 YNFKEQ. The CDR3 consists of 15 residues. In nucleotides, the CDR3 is TGTGCCAGCAGCCCTTACGAGGTGACTAATGAAAAACTGTTTTTT. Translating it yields CASSPYEVTNEKLFF.

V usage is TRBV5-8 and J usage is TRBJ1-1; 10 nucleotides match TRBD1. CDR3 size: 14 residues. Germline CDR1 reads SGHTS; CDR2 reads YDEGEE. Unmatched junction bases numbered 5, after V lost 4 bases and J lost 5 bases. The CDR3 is CASSKDRGGTEAFF. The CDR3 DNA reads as TGTGCCAGCAGCAAGGACAGGGGGGGGACTGAAGCTTTCTTT.

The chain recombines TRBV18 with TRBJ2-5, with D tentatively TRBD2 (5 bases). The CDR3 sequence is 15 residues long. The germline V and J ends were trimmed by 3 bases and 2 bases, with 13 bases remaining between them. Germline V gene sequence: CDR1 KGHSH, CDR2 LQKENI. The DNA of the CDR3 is TGTGCCAGCTCACCGGCCGTCCGGAGGCAAGAGACCCAGTACTTC. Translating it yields CASSPAVRRQETQYF.

The CDR3 region has the DNA TGTGCCAGCAGCTTAGGCCTGGGGGGAATTAACAATCAGCCCCAGCATTTT. Translating gives CASSLGLGGINNQPQHF. The rearrangement joins TRBV13 to TRBJ1-5; D possibly corresponds to TRBD1 (5 bases). This CDR3 has 17 residues. V was shortened by 0 bases and J by 3 bases, with 15 bases between the two germline ends. CDR1 and CDR2 (germline): PRHDT, FYEKMQ (reference sequence).

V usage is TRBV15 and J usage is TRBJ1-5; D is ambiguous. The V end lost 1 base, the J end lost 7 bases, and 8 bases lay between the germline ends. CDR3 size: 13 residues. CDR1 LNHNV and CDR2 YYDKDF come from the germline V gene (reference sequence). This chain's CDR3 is CATSRAGRQPQHF. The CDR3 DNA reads TGTGCCACCAGCAGAGCGGGCAGGCAGCCCCAGCATTTT.

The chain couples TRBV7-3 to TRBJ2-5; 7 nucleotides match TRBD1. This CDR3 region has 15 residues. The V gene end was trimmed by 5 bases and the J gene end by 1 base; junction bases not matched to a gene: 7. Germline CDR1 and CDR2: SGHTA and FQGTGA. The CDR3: CASSPGTASQETQYF. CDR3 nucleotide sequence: TGTGCCAGCAGCCCCGGGACAGCTTCCCAAGAGACCCAGTACTTC.

CDR3 sequence: CASSEMKATIGGRWTEAFF. CDR3 coding DNA: TGTGCCAGCAGTGAAATGAAGGCCACAATTGGGGGGAGATGGACTGAAGCTTTCTTT. The chain links TRBV2 to TRBJ1-1; tentatively, D is TRBD1 (5 bases). Trimming stripped 2 bases from V and 5 bases from J, with 27 bases between. The CDR3 contains 19 residues. Germline CDR1 is SNHLY and CDR2 is FYNNEI.

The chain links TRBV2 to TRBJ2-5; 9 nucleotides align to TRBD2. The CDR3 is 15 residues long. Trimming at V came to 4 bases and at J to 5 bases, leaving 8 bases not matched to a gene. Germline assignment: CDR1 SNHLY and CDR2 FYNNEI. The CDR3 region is CASSALAGSGETQYF. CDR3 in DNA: TGTGCCAGCAGTGCTCTAGCGGGATCCGGGGAGACCCAGTACTTC.

The CDR3 loop reads CASSYSTGPSYEQYF. For the CDR3, the DNA is TGTGCCAGCAGTTACTCAACAGGGCCCTCCTACGAGCAGTACTTC. The chain recombines TRBV6-5 with TRBJ2-7; possibly TRBD1 for D (6 bases). From germline, CDR1 is MNHEY and CDR2 SVGAGI. Trimming removed 0 bases at V and 0 bases at J, with 9 bases between. This CDR3 is built from 15 residues.

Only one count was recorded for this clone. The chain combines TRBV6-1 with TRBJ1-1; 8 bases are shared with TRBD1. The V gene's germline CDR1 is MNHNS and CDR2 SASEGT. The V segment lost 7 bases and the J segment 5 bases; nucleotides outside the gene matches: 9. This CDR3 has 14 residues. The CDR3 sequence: CASKMTGAGTEAFF. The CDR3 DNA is TGTGCCAGCAAAATGACAGGGGCAGGAACTGAAGCTTTCTTT.

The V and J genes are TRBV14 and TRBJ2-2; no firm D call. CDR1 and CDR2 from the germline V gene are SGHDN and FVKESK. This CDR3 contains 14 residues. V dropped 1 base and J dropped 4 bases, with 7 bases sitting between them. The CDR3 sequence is CASSQGLATGELFF. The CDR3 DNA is TGTGCCAGCAGCCAAGGTCTTGCCACCGGGGAGCTGTTTTTT.

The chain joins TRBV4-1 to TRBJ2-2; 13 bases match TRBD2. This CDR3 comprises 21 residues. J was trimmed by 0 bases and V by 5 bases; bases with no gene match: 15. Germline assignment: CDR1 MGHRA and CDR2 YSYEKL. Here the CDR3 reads CASSSPPGRTSGSANTGELFF. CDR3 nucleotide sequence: TGCGCCAGCAGCTCTCCACCGGGCAGGACTAGCGGGAGCGCGAACACCGGGGAGCTGTTTTTT.

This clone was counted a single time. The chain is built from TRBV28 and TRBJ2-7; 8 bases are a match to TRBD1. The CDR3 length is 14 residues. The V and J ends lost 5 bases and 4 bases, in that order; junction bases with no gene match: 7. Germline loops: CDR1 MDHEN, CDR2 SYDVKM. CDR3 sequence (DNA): TGTGCCAGCAGTCAGTCCCGGGACAGGTACGAGCAGTACTTC. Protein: CASSQSRDRYEQYF.

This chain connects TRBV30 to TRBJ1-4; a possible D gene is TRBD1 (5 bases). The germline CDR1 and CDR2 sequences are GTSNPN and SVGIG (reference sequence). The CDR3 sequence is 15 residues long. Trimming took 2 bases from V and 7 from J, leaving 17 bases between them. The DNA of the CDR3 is TGTGCCTGGAGTCCCCCTGGTAGGGGACTTGAAAAACTGTTTTTT. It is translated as CAWSPPGRGLEKLFF.

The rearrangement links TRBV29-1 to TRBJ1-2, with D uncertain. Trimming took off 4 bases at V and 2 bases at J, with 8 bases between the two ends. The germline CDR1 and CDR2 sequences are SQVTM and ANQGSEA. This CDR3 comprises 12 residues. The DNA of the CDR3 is TGCAGCGTTGTCCCGGGAAACTATGGCTACACCTTC. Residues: CSVVPGNYGYTF.